This T cell receptor (beta chain) was found in a study of cytomegalovirus exposure and HLA in healthy donors. With 2 bases clipped from V and 3 bases from J, the junction kept 4 bases outside the gene matches. The CDR3 is 15 amino acids. In germline, CDR1 is MNHEY, CDR2 SMNVEV (reference sequence). Notes on this clone: Its antigen is not identified.

With 60 Vbeta and 13 Jbeta primers, the PCR was carried out. Only in-frame clones appear in the TCRdb table, and some are missing; sequencing was by immunoSEQ multiplex PCR. This sample's table has some 120,000 clones. Study results and caveats: Cytomegalovirus association was listed for roughly 160 TCR beta chains.

The rearrangement uses TRBV27 and TRBJ2-3, with TRBD1 identical over 8 bases. The clonotype originates from a man in his late teens or twenties in good health and CMV-seronegative. The source material was PBMCs. DNA for the CDR3: TGTGCCAGCAGTTTAGGCAGGGGGCAAACAGATACGCAGTATTTT. Amino acids: CASSLGRGQTDTQYF.